These T cell receptor beta chains were read from a single sample in a study of T cells in tumors after PD-1 blockade. Measured with immunoSEQ multiplex PCR; TCRdb has only the in-frame clones, and not every one. The sample comprises more than 8,000 clones, around three fifths of which are singletons, and about 12% rests with the top ten. The sequenced sample was tumor tissue, obtained after anti-PD-1 treatment. These receptors all stem from a human donor with basal cell carcinoma. CDR3s include the opening cysteine and the closing phenylalanine or tryptophan.

V	J	CDR3
TRBV4-1	TRBJ2-3	CASSQDSGTDTQYF
TRBV5-4	TRBJ2-1	CASSLAGAYNEQFF
TRBV9	TRBJ1-1	CATRRVGLTEAFF
TRBV5-1	TRBJ2-7	CATGDGASYEQYF
TRBV6-5	TRBJ2-7	CASSLDTGAQYF
TRBV5-6	TRBJ2-1	CASSPRTGSSYNEQFF
TRBV6-1	TRBJ1-1	CASSDVRLNTEAFF
TRBV20-1	TRBJ2-1	CSATDRNEQFF
TRBV5-1	TRBJ2-7	CASSLGDTYSYEQYF
TRBV7-2	TRBJ1-4	CASSLEQQNEKLFF
TRBV28	TRBJ2-7	CASRPEGISYEQYF
TRBV18	TRBJ1-5	CASSPPRGSGTGGINQPQHF
TRBV5-1	TRBJ2-1	CASSLIQAGSYNEQFF
TRBV4-1	TRBJ2-4	CASSPQTGGASKNIQYF
TRBV5-4	TRBJ2-1	CASSLGTGPRSSYNEQFF
TRBV14	TRBJ1-1	CASSRTYLNTEAFF